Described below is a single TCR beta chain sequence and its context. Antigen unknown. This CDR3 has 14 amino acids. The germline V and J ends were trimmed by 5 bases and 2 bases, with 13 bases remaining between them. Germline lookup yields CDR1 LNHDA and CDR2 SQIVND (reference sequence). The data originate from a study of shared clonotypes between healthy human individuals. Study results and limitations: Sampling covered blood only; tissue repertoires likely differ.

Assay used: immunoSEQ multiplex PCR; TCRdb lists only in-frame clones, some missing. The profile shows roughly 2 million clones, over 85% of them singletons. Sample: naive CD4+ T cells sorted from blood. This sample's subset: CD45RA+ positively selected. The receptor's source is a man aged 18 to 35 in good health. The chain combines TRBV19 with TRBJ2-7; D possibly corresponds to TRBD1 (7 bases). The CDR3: CASSGGGGPYEQYF. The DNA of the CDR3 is TGTGCCAGTAGTGGAGGGGGCGGCCCCTACGAGCAGTACTTC. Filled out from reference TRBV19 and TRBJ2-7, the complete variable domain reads DGGITQSPKYLFRKEGQNVTLSCEQNLNHDAMYWYRQDPGQGLRLIYYSQIVNDFQKGDIAEGYSVSREKKESFPLTVTSAQKNPTAFYLCASSGGGGPYEQYFGPGTRLTVT.